The 23 T cell receptor beta chains listed next were all sequenced from one sample in a study of Tregs in tolerant kidney transplant recipients. Measured with immunoSEQ multiplex PCR; TCRdb has only the in-frame clones, and not every one. The sample contains approximately 66,000 clones, approximately 85% of which appear only once. The specimen was Tregs from blood, collected before the transplant. All receptors derive from a human donor who received a combined kidney and bone marrow transplant.

The chain is built from TRBV28 and TRBJ1-1; D not resolved. V gave up 6 bases and J gave up 8 bases, with 16 bases separating them. The CDR3 runs 13 residues. Germline assignment: CDR1 MDHEN and CDR2 SYDVKM. CDR3 in DNA: TGTGCCAGCAGAGGTAGGAATCCTGGGGAAGCTTTCTTT. It encodes CASRGRNPGEAFF.

The chain is built from TRBV7-8 and TRBJ1-2; TRBD1 matches at 8 bases. The CDR3 has 14 residues. Germline trimming cut 4 bases from V and 7 bases from J; bases unmatched to any gene: 8. Germline-derived CDR1 and CDR2 are SGHVS and FQNEAQ. CDR3 bases: TGTGCCAGCAGCTCCGGACAGGGTAGCCTTGGCTACACCTTC. Amino acid sequence: CASSSGQGSLGYTF.

J is TRBJ2-7 and V is TRBV21-1; the table assigns TRBD1, which was not confirmed against the DNA. TRBV21-1 is designated a pseudogene. CDR3 size: 15 residues. The DNA of the CDR3 is TGTGCCAGCGCCACCACAGGGGGCGCGGGGTACGAGCAGTACTTC. It codes for CASATTGGAGYEQYF.

This clone was recorded a few times. This rearrangement joins TRBV11-2 to TRBJ2-1; D not certain. Trimming removed 6 bases from V and 1 base from J, with 13 bases in between. The germline gives CDR1 SGHAT, CDR2 FQNNGV. The CDR3 length is 15 residues. CDR3: CASSRLVGSYNEQFF. Here the CDR3 DNA reads TGTGCCAGCAGTCGCTTGGTAGGTTCCTACAATGAGCAGTTCTTC.

This chain connects TRBV7-2 to TRBJ1-2, with 10 bases fitting TRBD1. CDR3 length: 13 residues. Trimming at V came to 6 bases and at J to 10 bases, leaving 8 bases not matched to a gene. Germline V gene data show CDR1 as SGHTA and CDR2 as FQGNSA. The CDR3 spells CASSRSDRGYYTF. The CDR3, as DNA: TGTGCCAGCAGTCGTTCGGACAGGGGGTACTACACCTTC.

This clone came up a few times. The J gene is TRBJ1-3, the V gene TRBV6-5; 7 bases fit TRBD1. The CDR3 covers 14 residues. The V segment lost 5 bases and the J segment 4 bases; nucleotides outside the gene matches: 5. The V gene's germline CDR1 is MNHEY and CDR2 SVGAGI. The CDR3 bases are TGTGCCAGCAGTATCGGGACAGTCGGAAACACCATATATTTT. It specifies CASSIGTVGNTIYF.

The rearrangement uses TRBV30 and TRBJ2-7; tentative D call: TRBD1 (6 bases). Germline V CDR1 and CDR2: GTSNPN, SVGIG (reference sequence). V was cut by 1 base and J by 4 bases, with 8 bases left in between. The CDR3 runs to 12 residues. CDR3 sequence (DNA): TGTGCCTGGAGTGGCAGGGGTTACGAGCAGTACTTC. Amino acid sequence: CAWSGRGYEQYF.

A note on this clone: In the same sample, other DNA sequences code for this CDR3. V usage is TRBV6-5 and J usage is TRBJ2-7; unclear D gene. The CDR3 sequence is 15 residues long. Germline V lookup: CDR1 MNHEY, CDR2 SVGAGI. V gave up 0 bases and J gave up 5 bases, with 14 bases separating them. This chain's CDR3 is CASSYSNFGNHEQYF. DNA for the CDR3: TGTGCCAGCAGTTACTCGAATTTTGGCAACCACGAGCAGTACTTC.

The chain combines TRBV27 with TRBJ2-7, with a weak D call TRBD1 (6 bases). The CDR3 extends over 15 amino acids. Trimming removed 2 bases from V and 5 bases from J, with 16 bases in between. From germline, CDR1 is MNHEY and CDR2 SMNVEV (reference sequence). As DNA, the CDR3 is TGTGCCAGCAGTTTAATTCTCGGCAGGGGCCACGAGCAGTACTTC. It codes for CASSLILGRGHEQYF.

J is TRBJ1-4 and V is TRBV28, with 8 positions matching TRBD1. The V gene's germline CDR1 is MDHEN and CDR2 SYDVKM. The length of the CDR3 is 15 residues. J gave up 7 bases and V 2 bases, and 6 bases lay outside the gene matches. In DNA form, the CDR3 reads TGTGCCAGCAGTTTACCCAGGGGGCTCGGTGAAAAACTGTTTTTT. This encodes CASSLPRGLGEKLFF.

V gene TRBV5-1 combines with J gene TRBJ2-2, with 7 bases aligning to TRBD2. The CDR3 loop spans 16 amino acids. V dropped 0 bases and J dropped 4; count of bases not matched to a gene: 6. CDR1 SGHRS and CDR2 YFSETQ come from the germline V gene. CDR3 in amino acids: CASSLGSGSGTGELFF. CDR3 DNA sequence: TGCGCCAGCAGCTTGGGTAGCGGGTCGGGCACCGGGGAGCTGTTTTTT.

This clone was seen only once. The chain carries TRBV7-9 and TRBJ1-1; D possibly corresponds to TRBD1 (6 bases). Germline CDR1 reads SEHNR; CDR2 reads FQNEAQ (reference sequence). Trimming removed 5 bases at V and 3 bases at J, with 10 bases between. This CDR3 contains 13 residues. DNA for the CDR3: TGTGCCAGCAGCACCCAGGGGTACACTGAAGCTTTCTTT. As protein: CASSTQGYTEAFF.

The V gene is TRBV29-1, the J gene TRBJ1-3, with D hard to call. CDR1 is SQVTM and CDR2 is ANQGSEA in the germline V gene. Trimming pared 0 bases from V and 0 bases from J, leaving 9 bases between. CDR3 length equals 15 residues. This CDR3 reads CSVEDGSRSGNTIYF. The CDR3 region has the DNA TGCAGCGTTGAAGACGGCAGCCGCTCTGGAAACACCATATATTTT.

This CDR3 is CASSLNRGTEAFF. CDR3 coding DNA: TGTGCCAGCAGCTTAAACAGGGGCACTGAAGCTTTCTTT. The chain is built from TRBV11-3 and TRBJ1-1, with 7 bases that match TRBD1. The CDR3 has 13 residues. Germline V gene data show CDR1 as SGHNT and CDR2 as YENEEA. The trim removed 2 bases at V and 4 bases at J, leaving 1 base unmatched. Supplemented by reference TRBV11-3 and TRBJ1-1, the full variable domain reads EAGVVQSPRYKIIEKKQPVAFWCNPISGHNTLYWYLQNLGQGPELLIRYENEEAVDDSQLPKDRFSAERLKGVDSTLKIQPAELGDSAVYLCASSLNRGTEAFFGQGTRLTVV.

This clone was observed a single time. This chain connects TRBV20-1 to TRBJ1-2; a weak D match, TRBD1 (6 bases). The CDR3 is 10 amino acids. CDR1 is DFQATT and CDR2 is SNEGSKA in the germline V gene (reference sequence). Trimming cost V 6 bases and J 8 bases, with 10 bases left between them. CDR3 region: CSAPQGGYTF. DNA for the CDR3: TGCAGTGCCCCACAGGGAGGCTACACCTTC.

V is TRBV5-4 and J is TRBJ2-5; tentatively, D is TRBD1 or TRBD2 (6 bases each). Germline CDR1 and CDR2: SGHNT and YYREEE (reference sequence). V dropped 4 bases and J dropped 1 base, with 20 bases sitting between them. CDR3 length: 17 amino acids. The CDR3 DNA reads as TGTGCCAGCAGCCGCGATTGGGGGGCCCAGGCCCAAGAGACCCAGTACTTC. This codes for CASSRDWGAQAQETQYF.

This clone was observed a few times. V usage is TRBV4-3 and J usage is TRBJ2-5; D remains ambiguous. CDR3 length equals 14 residues. Per the germline V gene, CDR1 is LGHNA and CDR2 is YSLEER. V dropped 1 base and J dropped 5 bases, with 11 bases sitting between them. The CDR3 coding sequence is TGCGCCAGCAGCCAAGTAGGTACCGCGGAGACCCAGTACTTC. Translation: CASSQVGTAETQYF.

This rearrangement joins TRBV5-5 to TRBJ1-5; 8 nucleotides align to TRBD1. The ends lost 4 bases at V and 3 bases at J; junction bases unmatched: 6. The CDR3 loop spans 15 amino acids. Per germline, CDR1 SGHKS and CDR2 YYEKEE (reference sequence). CDR3: CASSGTGHVNQPQHF. CDR3 sequence (DNA): TGTGCCAGCAGCGGGACAGGACACGTCAATCAGCCCCAGCATTTT.

The gene calls are TRBV19 and TRBJ1-1, with 8 bases lining up with TRBD1. J gave up 9 bases and V 3 bases, and 6 bases lay outside the gene matches. Germline CDR1 reads LNHDA; CDR2 reads SQIVND (reference sequence). The CDR3 runs 13 residues. The CDR3, as DNA: TGTGCCAGTAGTATCTTGGGGACAGGACAAGCTTTCTTT. It codes for CASSILGTGQAFF.

V and J are TRBV2 and TRBJ2-7, with D possibly TRBD2 on 5 matching bases. Germline-derived CDR1 and CDR2 are SNHLY and FYNNEI. CDR3 size: 11 residues. V dropped 6 bases and J dropped 13 bases, with 16 bases sitting between them. CDR3 amino acids: CASRADSVIYF. CDR3 coding DNA: TGTGCCAGCAGGGCGGACTCCGTAATCTACTTC.

The J gene is TRBJ2-7, the V gene TRBV6-6; no clear D. With 5 bases removed from V and 2 bases from J, the gap between germline ends came to 13 bases. Germline CDR1 is MNHNY and CDR2 is SVGAGI (reference sequence). CDR3 size: 14 residues. The CDR3 spells CASSPHRRTYEQYF. DNA of the CDR3: TGTGCCAGCAGTCCCCACCGAAGGACCTACGAGCAGTACTTC.

The chain employs TRBV5-5 and TRBJ1-2, with TRBD1 matching over 9 bases. This CDR3 comprises 13 residues. CDR1 is SGHKS and CDR2 is YYEKEE in the germline V gene (reference sequence). V shed 4 bases and J 4 bases; nucleotides not matched to a gene: 2. The CDR3 here is CASSQDRGYGYTF. DNA for the CDR3: TGTGCCAGCAGCCAGGACAGGGGCTATGGCTACACCTTC. Filled out from reference TRBV5-5 and TRBJ1-2, the complete variable domain reads DAGVTQSPTHLIKTRGQQVTLRCSPISGHKSVSWYQQVLGQGPQFIFQYYEKEERGRGNFPDRFSARQFPNYSSELNVNALLLGDSALYLCASSQDRGYGYTFGSGTRLTVV.

The genes are TRBV18 and TRBJ2-7, with 10 bases fitting TRBD2. Germline CDR1 reads KGHSH; CDR2 reads LQKENI. The CDR3 runs to 13 residues. The trim removed 2 bases at V and 13 bases at J, leaving 8 bases unmatched. CDR3 DNA: TGTGCCAGCTCACCAGGGGCTAGCGGGAGTCGATACTTC. Its protein is CASSPGASGSRYF.